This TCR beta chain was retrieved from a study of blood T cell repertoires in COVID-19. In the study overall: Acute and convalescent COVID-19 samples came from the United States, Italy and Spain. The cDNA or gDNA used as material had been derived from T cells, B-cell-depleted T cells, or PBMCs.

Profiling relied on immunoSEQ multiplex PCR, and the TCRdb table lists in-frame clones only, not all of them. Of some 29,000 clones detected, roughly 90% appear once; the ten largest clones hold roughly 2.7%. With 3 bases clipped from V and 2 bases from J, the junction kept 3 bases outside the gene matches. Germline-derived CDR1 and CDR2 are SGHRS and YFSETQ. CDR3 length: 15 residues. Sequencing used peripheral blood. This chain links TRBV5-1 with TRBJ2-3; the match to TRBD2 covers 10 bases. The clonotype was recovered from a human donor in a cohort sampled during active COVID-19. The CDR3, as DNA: TGCGCCAGCAGCTGGACTAGCGGTCCCACAGATACGCAGTATTTT. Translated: CASSWTSGPTDTQYF.